A single sample gave rise to the 5 T cell receptor beta chains below, sequenced in a study of memory CD4+ T cells and cytomegalovirus serostatus. Sequencing was performed with immunoSEQ multiplex PCR; in TCRdb, only in-frame clones are kept and a portion is missing. The data hold about 75,000 clones, with 60% to 80% observed a single time. The sort gate was single viable CD3+CD4+CD8-CD45RO+ cells for memory CD4+ T cells. The sample comprised memory CD4+ T cells from blood. These receptors all come from an adult in good health and CMV-seropositive.

This clone was seen many times. The CDR3 sequence is CASRLETYTEAFF. The CDR3, as DNA: TGTGCCAGCAGACTGGAAACGTACACTGAAGCTTTCTTT. The chain combines TRBV5-5 with TRBJ1-1; D gene ambiguous. V was clipped by 5 bases and J by 3 bases, with 11 bases between them. The CDR3 consists of 13 residues. Per the germline V gene, CDR1 is SGHKS and CDR2 is YYEKEE (reference sequence). Using reference TRBV5-5 and TRBJ1-1 for the parts outside the CDR3, the full variable domain is DAGVTQSPTHLIKTRGQQVTLRCSPISGHKSVSWYQQVLGQGPQFIFQYYEKEERGRGNFPDRFSARQFPNYSSELNVNALLLGDSALYLCASRLETYTEAFFGQGTRLTVV.

In this sample, this clone turned up a few times. The chain couples TRBV7-2 to TRBJ1-5, with no clear D. CDR3 length: 15 amino acids. Trimming stripped 1 base from V and 6 bases from J, with 13 bases between. Germline CDR1 and CDR2: SGHTA and FQGNSA. The CDR3 coding sequence is TGTGCCAGCAGCTTAGTCTGGAGGGCGGGTCAGCCCCAGCATTTT. Amino acids: CASSLVWRAGQPQHF. Based on the CDR3 plus reference TRBV7-2 and TRBJ1-5, the full variable domain is GAGVSQSPSNKVTEKGKDVELRCDPISGHTALYWYRQSLGQGLEFLIYFQGNSAPDKSGLPSDRFSAERTGGSVSTLTIQRTQQEDSAVYLCASSLVWRAGQPQHFGDGTRLSIL.

The gene calls are TRBV6-1 and TRBJ1-1, with 8 bases lining up with TRBD1. Germline V gene lookup returns CDR1 MNHNS and CDR2 SASEGT. The CDR3 runs to 14 residues. J gave up 3 bases and V 6 bases, and 6 bases lay outside the gene matches. This CDR3 reads CASSQDRADTEAFF. CDR3 DNA sequence: TGTGCCAGCAGCCAGGACAGGGCGGACACTGAAGCTTTCTTT.

The CDR3, as DNA: TGCGCCAGCAGTTCTGGACAGAGGACCGGGGAGCTGTTTTTT. This sequence encodes CASSSGQRTGELFF. The chain combines TRBV5-1 with TRBJ2-2, with TRBD1 as a possible D gene (6 bases). Trimming took off 5 bases at V and 5 bases at J, with 13 bases between the two ends. The CDR3 is made up of 14 amino acids. CDR1 and CDR2 from the germline V gene are SGHRS and YFSETQ.

This sequence joins TRBV7-8 and TRBJ2-2, with 9 positions matching TRBD2. V lost 1 base to trimming and J lost 7 bases; unmatched junction nucleotides: 16. CDR3 size: 19 residues. Looked up from germline, CDR1 is SGHVS and CDR2 is FQNEAQ. The CDR3 DNA sequence: TGTGCCAGCAGCTTAGTGCTAGCGGGATCGCATACTGGGCACGGGGAGCTGTTTTTT. Encoded protein: CASSLVLAGSHTGHGELFF.